Listed below are T cell receptor beta chains from one sample, sequenced in a study of cytomegalovirus exposure and HLA in healthy donors. Sequencing was performed with immunoSEQ multiplex PCR; in TCRdb, only in-frame clones are kept and a portion is missing. In the table there are under 85,000 clones, 94% of which are singletons. The sample comprised PBMCs. These receptors were obtained from a woman under 30 in good health and CMV-seropositive. Each CDR3 is given with its conserved first and last residue. Each record gives: clone size, J gene, D gene, V gene, CDR3 protein, CDR3 DNA. D genes are given only for firm matches. Clone size, where shown, is once, few, many, or a class for clones that have expanded.

- | TRBJ1-2 | - | TRBV5-1 | CASSSQAGGYTF | TGCGCCAGCAGCTCCCAGGCGGGCGGCTACACCTTC
- | TRBJ2-7 | - | TRBV4-1 | CASSQGGGALYEQYF | TGCGCCAGCAGCCAAGGGGGTGGGGCCCTCTACGAGCAGTACTTC
- | TRBJ2-7 | TRBD2 | TRBV6-1 | CASSEAGLALDEQYF | TGTGCCAGCAGTGAAGCGGGACTAGCATTAGACGAGCAGTACTTC
- | TRBJ1-3 | TRBD1 | TRBV7-4 | CASRYNRGHTIYF | TGTGCCAGCAGATACAACAGGGGCCACACCATATATTTT
- | TRBJ2-5 | TRBD2 | TRBV4-1 | CASSQVVGLGQETQYF | TGCGCCAGCAGCCAAGTCGTGGGACTAGGACAAGAGACCCAGTACTTC
- | TRBJ2-7 | - | TRBV5-4 | CASSFDRSYEQYF | TGTGCCAGCAGCTTCGACAGGTCCTACGAGCAGTACTTC
- | TRBJ1-1 | TRBD1 | TRBV18 | CASSPLSGTGGVTEAFF | TGTGCCAGCTCACCCCTATCCGGGACAGGGGGTGTCACTGAAGCTTTCTTT
once | TRBJ1-5 | TRBD1 | TRBV11-2 | CASSLYRGGQPQHF | TGTGCCAGCAGTCTCTACAGGGGAGGTCAGCCCCAGCATTTT
- | TRBJ2-3 | TRBD1 | TRBV6-1 | CASSGHRGPQYF | TGTGCCAGCAGTGGACACAGGGGGCCGCAGTATTTT
- | TRBJ2-1 | TRBD2 | TRBV27 | CASSCVGGGCNEQFF | TGTGCCAGCAGTTGTGTAGGCGGGGGGTGCAATGAGCAGTTCTTC
once | TRBJ2-1 | TRBD2 | TRBV11-3 | CASSLDLTSAKFF | TGTGCCAGCAGCTTAGACCTGACTAGCGCCAAGTTCTTC
- | TRBJ2-3 | - | TRBV29-1 | CSAGNPGRPDTQYF | TGCAGCGCTGGCAATCCAGGTCGTCCGGATACGCAGTATTTT
- | TRBJ2-7 | TRBD1 | TRBV19 | CASSHQGASYEQYF | TGTGCCAGTAGTCACCAGGGGGCTAGCTACGAGCAGTACTTC
- | TRBJ2-5 | TRBD2 | TRBV6-1 | CASSVRLAGGPGETQYF | TGTGCCAGCAGTGTGCGACTAGCGGGGGGGCCGGGAGAGACCCAGTACTTC
- | TRBJ2-3 | - | TRBV9 | CASSVRDTDTQYF | TGTGCCAGCAGCGTCCGGGACACAGATACGCAGTATTTT
- | TRBJ2-3 | TRBD1 | TRBV10-3 | CAISGGQGATDTQYF | TGTGCCATCAGTGGGGGACAGGGAGCAACAGATACGCAGTATTTT
- | TRBJ1-5 | - | TRBV4-1 | CASSQEGEGPQHF | TGCGCCAGCAGCCAAGAAGGGGAGGGGCCCCAGCATTTT
- | TRBJ1-6 | TRBD1 | TRBV27 | CASSLMSGQGNSPLHF | TGTGCCAGCAGTTTAATGTCGGGACAGGGTAATTCACCCCTCCACTTT
- | TRBJ1-5 | - | TRBV19 | CASSIREGEVGRNQPQHF | TGTGCCAGTAGTATAAGAGAGGGAGAAGTCGGGCGCAATCAGCCCCAGCATTTT
- | TRBJ1-1 | TRBD1 | TRBV29-1 | CSVADRGLTEAFF | TGCAGCGTGGCCGACAGGGGGCTCACTGAAGCTTTCTTT
- | TRBJ1-1 | - | TRBV28 | CASSLFQGVTEAFF | TGTGCCAGCAGTTTATTTCAAGGGGTCACTGAAGCTTTCTTT
- | TRBJ1-2 | TRBD1 | TRBV9 | CASSVAPGQGDRYGYTF | TGTGCCAGCAGCGTAGCCCCGGGACAGGGCGATCGGTATGGCTACACCTTC
- | TRBJ2-5 | - | TRBV2 | CASSEGGQAKETQYF | TGTGCCAGCAGTGAAGGAGGACAAGCAAAAGAGACCCAGTACTTC
- | TRBJ2-1 | - | TRBV4-2 | CASSQGARSSHNEQFF | TGTGCCAGCAGCCAAGGGGCCCGTTCCTCCCACAATGAGCAGTTCTTC
- | TRBJ1-4 | - | TRBV7-9 | CASSPSYEKLFF | TGTGCCAGCAGCCCCTCGTATGAAAAACTGTTTTTT
- | TRBJ2-3 | TRBD2 | TRBV5-1 | CASSAGLAGGGTDTQYF | TGCGCCAGCAGCGCAGGACTAGCGGGAGGCGGCACAGATACGCAGTATTTT
- | TRBJ2-4 | TRBD2 | TRBV28 | CASINSGGGAPAKNIQYF | TGTGCCAGCATCAACTCGGGCGGGGGGGCCCCAGCCAAAAACATTCAGTACTTC
- | TRBJ2-5 | - | TRBV6-5 | CASINKGAGETQYF | TGTGCCAGCATAAATAAGGGGGCGGGGGAGACCCAGTACTTC
- | TRBJ2-5 | - | TRBV5-3 | CARAGQETQYF | TGTGCCCGGGCGGGGCAAGAGACCCAGTACTTC
- | TRBJ2-1 | - | TRBV11-2 | CASSFQRNYNEQFF | TGTGCCAGCAGCTTCCAGCGGAACTACAATGAGCAGTTCTTC
- | TRBJ1-5 | TRBD1 | TRBV2 | CASNETDRALRLDQPQHF | TGTGCCAGCAACGAAACGGACAGGGCGCTGCGACTTGATCAGCCCCAGCATTTT
- | TRBJ2-7 | TRBD1 | TRBV2 | CASHRLTGRAEQYF | TGTGCCAGCCACCGACTGACAGGGCGAGCCGAGCAGTACTTC
- | TRBJ1-2 | - | TRBV10-3 | CAISEATDNYGYTF | TGTGCCATCAGTGAGGCGACAGATAACTATGGCTACACCTTC
- | TRBJ2-7 | TRBD1 | TRBV11-3 | CASSLGTETYEQYF | TGTGCCAGCAGCTTGGGGACAGAAACCTACGAGCAGTACTTC
- | TRBJ2-1 | - | TRBV30 | CAWNPGKQFF | TGTGCCTGGAATCCGGGGAAGCAGTTCTTC
- | TRBJ2-7 | - | TRBV5-4 | CASSFDTPYEQYF | TGTGCCAGCAGCTTCGACACCCCCTACGAGCAGTACTTC
- | TRBJ1-4 | - | TRBV28 | CASSLTTTTNEKLFF | TGTGCCAGCAGTCTCACAACAACAACTAATGAAAAACTGTTTTTT
- | TRBJ1-4 | TRBD1 | TRBV28 | CASSNPGQGEEKLFF | TGTGCCAGCAGCAATCCGGGACAGGGGGAAGAGAAACTGTTTTTT